The subject of this entry is one TCR beta chain. Original analysis: Reference gene primer amplification gave nucleated cell count estimates. Libraries were prepared by immunoSEQ multiplex PCR; TCRdb keeps only in-frame clonotypes and omits some of them. V and J calls and clone size follow that table, whereas D and trimming were derived from the DNA. The sample includes 110,000 to 150,000 clones, roughly 90% of them seen just once. This sample stems from a study of blood T cell repertoires in COVID-19. Study-wide background: Sites in the United States, Italy and Spain provided acute and convalescent COVID-19 samples.

Germline lookup yields CDR1 MNHEY and CDR2 SMNVEV (reference sequence). The CDR3 covers 15 residues. Trimming removed 8 bases from V and 4 bases from J; junction bases left unmatched: 11. The rearrangement links TRBV27 to TRBJ1-3; 7 bases are shared with TRBD1. The clonotype comes from a man between 65 and 85 years old with acute or convalescent COVID-19. The specimen sequenced was peripheral blood. In nucleotides, the CDR3 is TGTGCCAGCCGCGGACAGGCGTTGTTCGGAAACACCATATATTTT. It encodes CASRGQALFGNTIYF.